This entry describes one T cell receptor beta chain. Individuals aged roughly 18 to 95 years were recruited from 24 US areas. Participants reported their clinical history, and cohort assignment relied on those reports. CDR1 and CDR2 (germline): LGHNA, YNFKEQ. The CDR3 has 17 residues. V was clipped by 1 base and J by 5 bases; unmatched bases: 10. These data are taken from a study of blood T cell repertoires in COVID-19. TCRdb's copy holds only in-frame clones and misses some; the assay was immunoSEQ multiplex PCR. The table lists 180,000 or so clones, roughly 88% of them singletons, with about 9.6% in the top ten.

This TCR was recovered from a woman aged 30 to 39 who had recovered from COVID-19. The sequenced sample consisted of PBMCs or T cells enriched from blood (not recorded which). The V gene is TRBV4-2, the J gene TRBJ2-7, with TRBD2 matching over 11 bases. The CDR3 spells CASSQVQTTSGNHEQYF. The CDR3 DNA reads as TGTGCCAGCAGCCAAGTACAAACGACTAGCGGGAACCACGAGCAGTACTTC.